This TCR beta chain was profiled in a study of T cells in Graves' hyperthyroidism and ophthalmopathy. Findings and caveats of the study: Most thyroid clonotypes expanded above 0.001 were also detected in blood.

TCR beta CDR3 sequences were amplified from RNA transcripts. HTBI primers were the set used in a first-round RT-PCR of the TCR CDR3. One entry per CDR3 protein, called by TCRdb with MiXCR from the multiplex PCR reads. The sample lists some 760,000 distinct CDR3 sequences; 13% to 15% were seen once. The germline V gene has CDR1 MDHEN and CDR2 SYDVKM. CDR3 length: 17 residues. V gave up 3 bases and J gave up 4 bases, with 21 bases separating them. This clonotype showed up many times. Antigen unknown. J is TRBJ1-2 and V is TRBV28; possibly TRBD1 for D (6 bases). The sequence was obtained from a woman aged 18-29 years with Graves' hyperthyroidism. Sequences were obtained from blood. CDR3 DNA: TGTGCCAGCAGTTTTCGTCGTAGCGGGGGCCGATCCTATGGCTACACCTTC. This encodes CASSFRRSGGRSYGYTF.